The TCR beta chain under discussion was sequenced for a study of blood T cell repertoires in COVID-19. Only in-frame clones appear in the TCRdb table, and some are missing; sequencing was by immunoSEQ multiplex PCR. The sample yields roughly 340,000 clones, around 92% seen once. The germline V gene has CDR1 KGHDR and CDR2 SFDVKD. The trim removed 3 bases at V and 5 bases at J, leaving 7 bases unmatched. The CDR3 has 16 residues. This chain uses TRBV24-1 with TRBJ2-1, with 9 bases matching TRBD2. The sample taken for sequencing was peripheral blood. The source is a woman aged 30 to 39 with COVID-19, enrolled during active disease. The CDR3 spells CATSDAVAGENNEQFF. CDR3 coding DNA: TGTGCCACCAGTGATGCAGTAGCGGGGGAAAACAATGAGCAGTTCTTC.